Included here is one T cell receptor beta chain sequence, with context. Looked up from germline, CDR1 is DFQATT and CDR2 is SNEGSKA (reference sequence). The CDR3 runs 13 residues. TCRdb re-called the 5' RACE reads and catalogs CDR3 proteins one per entry, DNA excluded. The sample yields roughly 280,000 distinct CDR3 sequences, of which the top ten take up around 0.42%. The data belong to a study of T cells expressing NK-cell markers. Sequencing was done on a sample of blood T cells: a sorted CD56 or NKG2C T cell subset, CD4+ or CD8+ T cells, or bulk PBMC T cells (not recorded which). This sequence joins TRBV20-1 and TRBJ2-1; TCRdb designates TRBD2, a call that cannot be tested without DNA. The sequence derives from a man aged 18 to 30 in good health. CDR3 sequence reads: CSYELAGDNEQFF.